This TCR beta chain originates from a study of PD-L1 blockade in urothelial cancer. Clones were sequenced by immunoSEQ multiplex PCR, and TCRdb holds only the in-frame ones, with some missing. The table includes about 38,000 clones, 90% detected once. CDR1 is LNHNV and CDR2 is YYDKDF in the germline V gene (reference sequence). There are 12 residues in the CDR3. With 3 bases removed from V and 4 bases from J, the gap between germline ends came to 7 bases. The source material was PBMCs, sampled around atezolizumab (anti-PD-L1) treatment. This receptor was obtained from a man in his sixties or seventies with urothelial cancer. This chain connects TRBV15 to TRBJ2-7; D perhaps matches TRBD1 (6 bases). CDR3 protein: CATSRDSYEQYF. CDR3 sequence (DNA): TGTGCCACCAGCAGGGACAGTTACGAGCAGTACTTC.